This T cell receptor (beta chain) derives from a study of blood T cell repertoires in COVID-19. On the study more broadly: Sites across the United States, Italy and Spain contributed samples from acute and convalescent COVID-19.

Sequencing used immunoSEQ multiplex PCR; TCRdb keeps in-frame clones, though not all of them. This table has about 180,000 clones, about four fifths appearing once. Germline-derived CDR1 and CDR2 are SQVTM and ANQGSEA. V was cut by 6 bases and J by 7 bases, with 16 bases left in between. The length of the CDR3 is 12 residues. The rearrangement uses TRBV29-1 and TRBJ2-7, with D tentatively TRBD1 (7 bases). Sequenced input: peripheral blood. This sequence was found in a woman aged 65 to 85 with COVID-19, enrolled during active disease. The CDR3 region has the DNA TGCAGCGTCCAGCCAGGGGGGTTTGAGCAGTACTTC. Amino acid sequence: CSVQPGGFEQYF.